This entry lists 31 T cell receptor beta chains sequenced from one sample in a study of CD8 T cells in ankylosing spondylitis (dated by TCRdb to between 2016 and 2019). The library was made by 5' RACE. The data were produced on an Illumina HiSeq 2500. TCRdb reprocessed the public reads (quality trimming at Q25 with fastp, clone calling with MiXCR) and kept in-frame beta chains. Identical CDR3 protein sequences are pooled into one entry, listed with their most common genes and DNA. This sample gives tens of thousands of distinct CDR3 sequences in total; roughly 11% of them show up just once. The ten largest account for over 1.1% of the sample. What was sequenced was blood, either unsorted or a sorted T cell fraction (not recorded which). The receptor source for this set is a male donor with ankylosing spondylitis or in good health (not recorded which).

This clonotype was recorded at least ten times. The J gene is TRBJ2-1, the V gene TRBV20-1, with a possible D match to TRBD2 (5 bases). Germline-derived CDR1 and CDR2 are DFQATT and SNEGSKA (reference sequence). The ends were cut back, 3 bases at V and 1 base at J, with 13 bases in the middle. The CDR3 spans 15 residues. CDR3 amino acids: CSASLWTDSYNEQFF. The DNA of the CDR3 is TGCAGTGCTAGCCTGTGGACTGATTCCTACAATGAGCAGTTCTTC.

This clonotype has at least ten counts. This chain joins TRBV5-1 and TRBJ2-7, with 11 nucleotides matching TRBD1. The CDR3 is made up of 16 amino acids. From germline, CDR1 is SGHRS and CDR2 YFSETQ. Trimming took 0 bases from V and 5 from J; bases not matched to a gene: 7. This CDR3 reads CASSLARTGGFNEQYF. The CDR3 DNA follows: TGCGCCAGCAGCTTGGCCAGGACAGGGGGCTTCAACGAGCAGTACTTC.

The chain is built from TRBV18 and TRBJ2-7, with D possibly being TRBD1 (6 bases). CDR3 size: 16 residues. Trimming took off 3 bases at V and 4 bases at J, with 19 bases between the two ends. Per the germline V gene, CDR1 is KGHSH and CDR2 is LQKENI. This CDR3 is CASSPMDSVGDYEQYF. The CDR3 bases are TGTGCCAGCTCACCTATGGACAGCGTAGGGGATTACGAGCAGTACTTC.

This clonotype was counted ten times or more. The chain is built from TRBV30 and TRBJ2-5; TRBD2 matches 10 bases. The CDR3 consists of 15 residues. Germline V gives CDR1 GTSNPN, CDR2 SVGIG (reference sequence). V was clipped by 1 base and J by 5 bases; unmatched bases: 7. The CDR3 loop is CAWSAASGGYETQYF. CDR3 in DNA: TGTGCCTGGAGTGCAGCTAGCGGGGGATACGAGACCCAGTACTTC.

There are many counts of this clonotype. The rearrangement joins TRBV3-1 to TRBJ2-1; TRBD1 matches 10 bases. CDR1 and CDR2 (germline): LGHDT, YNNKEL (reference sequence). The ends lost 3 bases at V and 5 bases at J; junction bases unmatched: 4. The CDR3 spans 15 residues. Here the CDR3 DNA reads TGTGCCAGCAGCCACCGGGACAGGGGTGACAATGAGCAGTTCTTC. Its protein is CASSHRDRGDNEQFF.

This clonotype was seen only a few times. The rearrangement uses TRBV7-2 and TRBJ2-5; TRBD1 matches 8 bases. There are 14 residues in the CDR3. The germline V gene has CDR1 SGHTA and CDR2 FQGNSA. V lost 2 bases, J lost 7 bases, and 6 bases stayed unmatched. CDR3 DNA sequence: TGTGCCAGCAGCTTAACGGACAGGGTAGCGACCCAGTACTTC. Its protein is CASSLTDRVATQYF. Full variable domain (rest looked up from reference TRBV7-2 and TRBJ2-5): GAGVSQSPSNKVTEKGKDVELRCDPISGHTALYWYRQSLGQGLEFLIYFQGNSAPDKSGLPSDRFSAERTGGSVSTLTIQRTQQEDSAVYLCASSLTDRVATQYFGPGTRLLVL.

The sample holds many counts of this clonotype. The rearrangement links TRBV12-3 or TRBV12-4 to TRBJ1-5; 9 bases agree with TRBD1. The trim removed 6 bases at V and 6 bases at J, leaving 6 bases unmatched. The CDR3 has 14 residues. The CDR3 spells CASSLDRGGQPQHF. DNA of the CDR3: TGTGCCAGCAGCTTGGACAGGGGAGGTCAGCCCCAGCATTTT.

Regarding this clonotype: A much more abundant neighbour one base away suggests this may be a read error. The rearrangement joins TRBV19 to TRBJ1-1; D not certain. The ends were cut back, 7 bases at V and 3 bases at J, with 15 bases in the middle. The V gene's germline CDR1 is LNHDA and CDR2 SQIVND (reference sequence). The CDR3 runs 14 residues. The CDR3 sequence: CASITGRMYTEAFF. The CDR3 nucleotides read TGTGCCAGTATTACCGGACGGATGTACACTGAAGCTTTCTTT.

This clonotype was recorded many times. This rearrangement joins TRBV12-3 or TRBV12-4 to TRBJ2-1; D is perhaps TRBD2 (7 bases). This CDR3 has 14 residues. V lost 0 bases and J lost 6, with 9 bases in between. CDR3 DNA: TGTGCCAGCAGTTTAGCGGGGGGGCGCAATGAGCAGTTCTTC. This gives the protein CASSLAGGRNEQFF.

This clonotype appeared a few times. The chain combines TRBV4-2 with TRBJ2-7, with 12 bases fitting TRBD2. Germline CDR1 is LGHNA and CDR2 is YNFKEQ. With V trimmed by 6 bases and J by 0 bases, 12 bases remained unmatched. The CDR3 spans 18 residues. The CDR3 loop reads CASSPSGGARVFSYEQYF. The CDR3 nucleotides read TGTGCCAGCAGTCCTAGCGGGGGGGCCCGAGTCTTCTCCTACGAGCAGTACTTC.

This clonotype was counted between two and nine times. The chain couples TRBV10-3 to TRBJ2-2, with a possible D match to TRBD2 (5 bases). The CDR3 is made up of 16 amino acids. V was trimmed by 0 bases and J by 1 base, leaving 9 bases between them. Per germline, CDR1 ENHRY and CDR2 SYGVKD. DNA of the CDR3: TGTGCCATCAGTGAGTCGCGGGTCCAGAACACCGGGGAGCTGTTTTTT. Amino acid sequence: CAISESRVQNTGELFF.

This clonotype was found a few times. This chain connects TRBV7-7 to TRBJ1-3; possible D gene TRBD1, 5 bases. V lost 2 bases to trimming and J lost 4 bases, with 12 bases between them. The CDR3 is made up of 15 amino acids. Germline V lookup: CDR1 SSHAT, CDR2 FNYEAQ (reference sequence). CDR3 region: CASSLTAGKGNTIYF. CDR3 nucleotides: TGTGCCAGCAGCTTAACGGCAGGGAAAGGAAACACCATATATTTT.

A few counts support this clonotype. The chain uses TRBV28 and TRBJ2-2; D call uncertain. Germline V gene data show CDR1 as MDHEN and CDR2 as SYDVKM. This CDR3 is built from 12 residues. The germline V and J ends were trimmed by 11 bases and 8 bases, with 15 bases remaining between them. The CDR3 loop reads CAHAPQSGELFF. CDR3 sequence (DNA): TGTGCCCACGCCCCTCAGAGTGGGGAGCTGTTTTTT.

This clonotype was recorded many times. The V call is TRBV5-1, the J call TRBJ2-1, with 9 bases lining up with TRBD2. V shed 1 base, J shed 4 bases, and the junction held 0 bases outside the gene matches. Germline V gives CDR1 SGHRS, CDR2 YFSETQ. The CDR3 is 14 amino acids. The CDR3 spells CASSLTSGYNEQFF. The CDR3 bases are TGCGCCAGCAGCTTGACTAGCGGGTACAATGAGCAGTTCTTC. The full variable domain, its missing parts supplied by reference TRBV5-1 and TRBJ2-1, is KAGVTQTPRYLIKTRGQQVTLSCSPISGHRSVSWYQQTPGQGLQFLFEYFSETQRNKGNFPGRFSGRQFSNSRSEMNVSTLELGDSALYLCASSLTSGYNEQFFGPGTRLTVL.

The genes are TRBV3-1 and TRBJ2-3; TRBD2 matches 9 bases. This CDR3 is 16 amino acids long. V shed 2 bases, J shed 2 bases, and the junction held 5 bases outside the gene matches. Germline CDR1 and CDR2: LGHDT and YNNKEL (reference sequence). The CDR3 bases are TGTGCCAGCAGCCAACAAGCGGGGGGTTCCACAGATACGCAGTATTTT. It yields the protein CASSQQAGGSTDTQYF.

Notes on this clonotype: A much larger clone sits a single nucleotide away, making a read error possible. CDR3 in amino acids: CASSLGQGGTDTQYF. CDR3 DNA sequence: TGTGCCAGCAGTTTAGGACAGGGTGGGACAGATACGCAGTATTTT. This chain connects TRBV28 to TRBJ2-3; TRBD1 agrees at 8 bases. V was clipped by 2 bases and J by 3 bases; unmatched bases: 4. CDR1 is MDHEN, CDR2 SYDVKM, per germline. The CDR3 contains 15 residues.

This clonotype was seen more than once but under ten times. CDR3 DNA: TGCGCCAGCAGCAGGGGAAGGGGTGAAAAACTGTTTTTT. Protein sequence: CASSRGRGEKLFF. The V call is TRBV5-1, the J call TRBJ1-4; D might be TRBD1 (5 bases). Germline V gene lookup returns CDR1 SGHRS and CDR2 YFSETQ. The CDR3 runs to 13 residues. V gave up 4 bases and J gave up 7 bases, with 11 bases separating them.

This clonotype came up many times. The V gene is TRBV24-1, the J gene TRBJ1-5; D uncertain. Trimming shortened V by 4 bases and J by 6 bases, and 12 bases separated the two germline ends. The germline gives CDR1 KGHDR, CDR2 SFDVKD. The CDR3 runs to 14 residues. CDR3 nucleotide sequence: TGTGCCACCAGTGACCCCTCGAGTGGTCAGCCCCAGCATTTT. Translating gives CATSDPSSGQPQHF.

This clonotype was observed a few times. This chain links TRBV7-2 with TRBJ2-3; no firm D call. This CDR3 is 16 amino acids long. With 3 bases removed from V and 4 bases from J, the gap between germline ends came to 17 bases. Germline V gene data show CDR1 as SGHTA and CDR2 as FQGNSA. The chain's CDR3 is CASSFDATIHADTQYF. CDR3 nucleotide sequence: TGTGCCAGCAGCTTCGACGCGACAATCCACGCAGATACGCAGTATTTT.

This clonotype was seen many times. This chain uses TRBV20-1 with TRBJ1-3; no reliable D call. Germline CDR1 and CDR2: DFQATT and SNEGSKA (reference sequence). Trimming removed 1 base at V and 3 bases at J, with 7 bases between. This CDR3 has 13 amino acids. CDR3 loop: CSARGAFGNTIYF. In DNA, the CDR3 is TGCAGTGCTAGAGGAGCCTTTGGAAACACCATATATTTT.

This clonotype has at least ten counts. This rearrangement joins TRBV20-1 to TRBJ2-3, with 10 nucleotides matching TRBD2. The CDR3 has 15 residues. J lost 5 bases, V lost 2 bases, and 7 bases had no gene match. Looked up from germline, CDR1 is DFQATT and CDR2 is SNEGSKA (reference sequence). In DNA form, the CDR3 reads TGCAGTGCTAGACCTACTAGCGGGGTTATAGATACGCAGTATTTT. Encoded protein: CSARPTSGVIDTQYF.

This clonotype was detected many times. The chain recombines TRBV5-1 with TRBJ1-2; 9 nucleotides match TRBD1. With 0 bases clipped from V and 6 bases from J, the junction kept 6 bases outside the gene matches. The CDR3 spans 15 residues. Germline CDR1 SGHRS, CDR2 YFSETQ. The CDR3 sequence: CASSLAGTGYNGYTF. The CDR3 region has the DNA TGCGCCAGCAGCTTGGCCGGGACAGGGTATAATGGCTACACCTTC.

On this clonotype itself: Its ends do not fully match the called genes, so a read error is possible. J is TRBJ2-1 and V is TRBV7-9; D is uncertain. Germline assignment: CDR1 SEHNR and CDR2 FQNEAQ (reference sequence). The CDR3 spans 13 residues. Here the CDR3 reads CVSSLSQLDEQFF. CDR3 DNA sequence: TGTGTCAGCAGCCTAAGCCAGCTGGATGAGCAGTTCTTC. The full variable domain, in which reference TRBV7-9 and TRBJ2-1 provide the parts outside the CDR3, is DTGVSQNPRHKITKRGQNVTFRCDPISEHNRLYWYRQTLGQGPEFLTYFQNEAQLEKSRLLSDRFSAERPKGSFSTLEIQRTEQGDSAMYLCVSSLSQLDEQFFGPGTRLTVL.

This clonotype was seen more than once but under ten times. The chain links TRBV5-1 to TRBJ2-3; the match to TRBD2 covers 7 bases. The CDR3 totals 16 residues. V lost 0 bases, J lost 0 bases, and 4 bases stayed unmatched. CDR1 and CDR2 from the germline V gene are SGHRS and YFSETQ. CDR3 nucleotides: TGCGCCAGCAGCTTGGTGAGCGGGGCGAGCACAGATACGCAGTATTTT. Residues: CASSLVSGASTDTQYF. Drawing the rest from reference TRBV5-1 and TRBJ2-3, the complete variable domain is KAGVTQTPRYLIKTRGQQVTLSCSPISGHRSVSWYQQTPGQGLQFLFEYFSETQRNKGNFPGRFSGRQFSNSRSEMNVSTLELGDSALYLCASSLVSGASTDTQYFGPGTRLTVL.

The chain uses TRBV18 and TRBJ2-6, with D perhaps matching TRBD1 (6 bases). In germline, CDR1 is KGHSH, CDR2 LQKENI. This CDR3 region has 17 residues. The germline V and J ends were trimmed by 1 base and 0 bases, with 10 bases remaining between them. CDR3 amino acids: CASSPRQANSGANVLTF. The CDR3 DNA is TGTGCCAGCTCACCACGACAGGCCAACTCTGGGGCCAACGTCCTGACTTTC.

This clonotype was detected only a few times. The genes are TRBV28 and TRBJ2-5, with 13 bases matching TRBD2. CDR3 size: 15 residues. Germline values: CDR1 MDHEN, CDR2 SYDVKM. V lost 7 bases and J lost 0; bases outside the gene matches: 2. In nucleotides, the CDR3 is TGTGCCAGCATGGGACTAGCGGGAAACCAAGAGACCCAGTACTTC. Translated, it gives CASMGLAGNQETQYF.

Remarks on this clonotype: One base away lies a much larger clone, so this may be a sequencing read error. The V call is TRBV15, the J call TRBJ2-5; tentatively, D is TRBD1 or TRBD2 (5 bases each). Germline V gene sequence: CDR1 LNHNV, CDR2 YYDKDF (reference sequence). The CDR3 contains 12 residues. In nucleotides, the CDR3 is TGTGCCACCAGCAGAGCCGTAGGGACCCCGTACTTC. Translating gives CATSRAVGTPYF.

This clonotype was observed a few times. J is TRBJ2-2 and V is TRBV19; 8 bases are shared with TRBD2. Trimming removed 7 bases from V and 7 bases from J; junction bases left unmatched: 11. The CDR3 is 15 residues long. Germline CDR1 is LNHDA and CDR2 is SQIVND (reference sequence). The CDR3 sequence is CASKPAGALGGELFF. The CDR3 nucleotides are TGTGCCAGTAAGCCAGCGGGGGCGCTAGGCGGGGAGCTGTTTTTT.

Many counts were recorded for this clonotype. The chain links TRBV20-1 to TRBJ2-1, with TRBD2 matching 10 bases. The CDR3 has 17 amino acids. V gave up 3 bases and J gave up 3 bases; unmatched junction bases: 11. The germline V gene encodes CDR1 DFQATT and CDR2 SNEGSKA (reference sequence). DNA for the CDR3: TGCAGTGCTAGTATCTCTAGCGGGGGTCACCTCTACAATGAGCAGTTCTTC. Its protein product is CSASISSGGHLYNEQFF.

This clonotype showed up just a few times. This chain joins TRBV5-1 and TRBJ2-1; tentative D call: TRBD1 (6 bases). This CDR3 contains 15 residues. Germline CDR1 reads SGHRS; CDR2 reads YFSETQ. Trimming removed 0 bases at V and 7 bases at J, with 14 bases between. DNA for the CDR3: TGCGCCAGCAGCTTGGAGGTGGGGGCGATTAATGAGCAGTTCTTC. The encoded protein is CASSLEVGAINEQFF.

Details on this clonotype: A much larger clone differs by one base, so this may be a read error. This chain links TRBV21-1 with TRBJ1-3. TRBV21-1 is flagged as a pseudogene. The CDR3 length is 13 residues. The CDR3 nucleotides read TGTGTCAGCAGTTCCTTCTCTGGAAACACCATATATTTT. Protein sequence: CVSSSFSGNTIYF.